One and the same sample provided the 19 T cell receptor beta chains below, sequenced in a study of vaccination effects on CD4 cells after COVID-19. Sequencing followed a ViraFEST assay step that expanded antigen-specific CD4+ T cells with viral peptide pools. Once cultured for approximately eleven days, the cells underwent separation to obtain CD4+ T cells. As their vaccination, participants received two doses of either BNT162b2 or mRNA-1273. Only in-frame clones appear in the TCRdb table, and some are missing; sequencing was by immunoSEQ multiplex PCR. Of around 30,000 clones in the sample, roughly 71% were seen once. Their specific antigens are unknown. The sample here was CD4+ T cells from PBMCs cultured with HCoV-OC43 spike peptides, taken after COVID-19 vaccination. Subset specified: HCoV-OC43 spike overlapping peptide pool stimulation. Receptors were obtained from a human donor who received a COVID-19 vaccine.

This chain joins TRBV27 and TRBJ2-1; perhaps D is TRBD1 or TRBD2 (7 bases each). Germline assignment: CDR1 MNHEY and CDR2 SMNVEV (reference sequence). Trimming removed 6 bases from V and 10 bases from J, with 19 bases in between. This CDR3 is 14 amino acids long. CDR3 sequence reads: CASRDRPGGREQFF. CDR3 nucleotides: TGTGCCAGCAGGGACAGGCCCGGGGGGAGAGAGCAGTTCTTC.

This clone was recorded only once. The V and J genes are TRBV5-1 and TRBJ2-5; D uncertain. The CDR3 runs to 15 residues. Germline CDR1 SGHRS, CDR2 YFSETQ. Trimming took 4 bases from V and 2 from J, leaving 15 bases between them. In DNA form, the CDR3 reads TGCGCCAGCAGCGTACAGAGTCAGGCACAAGAGACCCAGTACTTC. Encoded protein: CASSVQSQAQETQYF.

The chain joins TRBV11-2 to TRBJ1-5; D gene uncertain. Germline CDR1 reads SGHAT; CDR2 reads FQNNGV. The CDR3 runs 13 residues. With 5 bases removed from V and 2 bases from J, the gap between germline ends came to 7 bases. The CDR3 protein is CASSATGNQPQHF. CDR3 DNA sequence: TGTGCCAGCAGCGCGACGGGCAATCAGCCCCAGCATTTT.

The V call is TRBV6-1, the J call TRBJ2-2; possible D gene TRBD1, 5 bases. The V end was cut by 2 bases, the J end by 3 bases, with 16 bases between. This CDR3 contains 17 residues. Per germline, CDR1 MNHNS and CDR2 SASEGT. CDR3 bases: TGTGCCAGCAGTGAACTGGTAGGGGTTACGGACACCGGGGAGCTGTTTTTT. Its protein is CASSELVGVTDTGELFF.

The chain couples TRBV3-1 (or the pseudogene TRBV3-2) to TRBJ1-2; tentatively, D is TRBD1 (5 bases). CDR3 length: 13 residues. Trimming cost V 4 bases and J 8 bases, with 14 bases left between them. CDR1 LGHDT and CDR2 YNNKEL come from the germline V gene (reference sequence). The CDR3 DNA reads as TGTGCCAGCAGCCCCCAGGGCAGCCAGGGCTACACCTTC. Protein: CASSPQGSQGYTF.

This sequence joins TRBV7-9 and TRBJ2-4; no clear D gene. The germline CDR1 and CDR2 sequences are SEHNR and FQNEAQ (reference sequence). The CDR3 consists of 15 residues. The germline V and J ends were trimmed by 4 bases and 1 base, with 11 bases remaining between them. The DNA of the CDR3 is TGTGCCAGCAGCTCGGCTTTTCCTGCCAAAAACATTCAGTACTTC. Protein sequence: CASSSAFPAKNIQYF.

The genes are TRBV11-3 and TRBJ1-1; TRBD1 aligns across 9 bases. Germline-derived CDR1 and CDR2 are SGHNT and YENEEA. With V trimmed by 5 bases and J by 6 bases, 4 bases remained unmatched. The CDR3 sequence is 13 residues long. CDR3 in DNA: TGTGCCAGCAGCGCCCGGGACAGGGCTGAAGCTTTCTTT. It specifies CASSARDRAEAFF. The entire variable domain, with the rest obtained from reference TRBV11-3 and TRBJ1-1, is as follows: EAGVVQSPRYKIIEKKQPVAFWCNPISGHNTLYWYLQNLGQGPELLIRYENEEAVDDSQLPKDRFSAERLKGVDSTLKIQPAELGDSAVYLCASSARDRAEAFFGQGTRLTVV.

Here the CDR3 reads CASSLNAGVSLGQPQHF. The DNA for the CDR3 is TGTGCCAGCAGTTTGAACGCGGGGGTGAGCCTTGGTCAGCCCCAGCATTTT. This chain links TRBV27 with TRBJ1-5, with D possibly TRBD1 on 5 matching bases. With 3 bases removed from V and 6 bases from J, the gap between germline ends came to 21 bases. The CDR3 loop spans 17 amino acids. Germline CDR1 and CDR2: MNHEY and SMNVEV (reference sequence).

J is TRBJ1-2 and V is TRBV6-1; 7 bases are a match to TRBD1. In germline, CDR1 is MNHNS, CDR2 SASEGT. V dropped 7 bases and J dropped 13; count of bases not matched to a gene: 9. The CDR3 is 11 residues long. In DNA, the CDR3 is TGTGCCAGCACCCTAGACAGGGATTCCACCTTC. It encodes CASTLDRDSTF.

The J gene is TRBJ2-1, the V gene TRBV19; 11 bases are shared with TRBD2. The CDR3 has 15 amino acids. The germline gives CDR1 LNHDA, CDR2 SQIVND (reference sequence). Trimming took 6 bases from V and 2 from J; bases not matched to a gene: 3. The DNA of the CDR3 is TGTGCCAGTAGGCTGACTAGCGGGACCTACAATGAGCAGTTCTTC. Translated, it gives CASRLTSGTYNEQFF.

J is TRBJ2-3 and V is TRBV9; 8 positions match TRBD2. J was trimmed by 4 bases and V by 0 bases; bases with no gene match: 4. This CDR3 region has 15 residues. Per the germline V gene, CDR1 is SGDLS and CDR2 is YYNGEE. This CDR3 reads CASSVAGGRADTQYF. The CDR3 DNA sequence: TGTGCCAGCAGCGTAGCGGGAGGGAGGGCAGATACGCAGTATTTT.

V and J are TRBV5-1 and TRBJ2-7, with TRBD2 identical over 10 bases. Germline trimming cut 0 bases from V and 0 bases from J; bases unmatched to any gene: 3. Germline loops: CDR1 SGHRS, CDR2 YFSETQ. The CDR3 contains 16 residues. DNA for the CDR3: TGCGCCAGCAGCTTGGCCACTAGCGGGAACTCCTACGAGCAGTACTTC. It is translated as CASSLATSGNSYEQYF. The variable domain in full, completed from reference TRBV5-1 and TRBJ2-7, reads KAGVTQTPRYLIKTRGQQVTLSCSPISGHRSVSWYQQTPGQGLQFLFEYFSETQRNKGNFPGRFSGRQFSNSRSEMNVSTLELGDSALYLCASSLATSGNSYEQYFGPGTRLTVT.

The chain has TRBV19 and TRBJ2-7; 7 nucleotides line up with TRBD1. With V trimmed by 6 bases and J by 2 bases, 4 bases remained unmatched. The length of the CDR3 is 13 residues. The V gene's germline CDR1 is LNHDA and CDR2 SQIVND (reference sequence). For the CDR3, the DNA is TGTGCCAGTAGGGACAGGCTAACCTACGAGCAGTACTTC. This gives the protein CASRDRLTYEQYF. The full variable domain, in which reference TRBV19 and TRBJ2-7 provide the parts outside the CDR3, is DGGITQSPKYLFRKEGQNVTLSCEQNLNHDAMYWYRQDPGQGLRLIYYSQIVNDFQKGDIAEGYSVSREKKESFPLTVTSAQKNPTAFYLCASRDRLTYEQYFGPGTRLTVT.

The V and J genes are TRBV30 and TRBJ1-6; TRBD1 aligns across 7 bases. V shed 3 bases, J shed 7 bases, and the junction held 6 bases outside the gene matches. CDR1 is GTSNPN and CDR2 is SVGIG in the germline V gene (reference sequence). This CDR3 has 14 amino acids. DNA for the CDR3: TGTGCCTGGAGACGGGACAGATCAAATTCACCCCTCCACTTT. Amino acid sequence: CAWRRDRSNSPLHF.

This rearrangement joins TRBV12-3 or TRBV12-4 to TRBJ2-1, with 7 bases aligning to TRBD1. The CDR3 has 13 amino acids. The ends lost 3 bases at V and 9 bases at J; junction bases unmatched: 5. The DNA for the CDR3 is TGTGCCAGCAGTTTGCGAGCAGGGGGTGAGCAGTTCTTC. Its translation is CASSLRAGGEQFF.

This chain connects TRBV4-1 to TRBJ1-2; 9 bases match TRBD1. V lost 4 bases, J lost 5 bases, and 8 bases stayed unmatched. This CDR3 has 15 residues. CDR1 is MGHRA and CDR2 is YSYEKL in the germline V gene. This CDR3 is CASSLRTGALYGYTF. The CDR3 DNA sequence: TGCGCCAGCAGCCTCCGGACAGGGGCCCTTTATGGCTACACCTTC.

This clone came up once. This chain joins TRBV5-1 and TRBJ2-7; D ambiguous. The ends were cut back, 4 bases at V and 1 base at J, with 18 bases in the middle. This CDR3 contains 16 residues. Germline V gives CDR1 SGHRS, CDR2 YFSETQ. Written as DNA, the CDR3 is TGCGCCAGCAGCCCCGATCACTCCGCACGGTCCTACGAGCAGTACTTC. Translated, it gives CASSPDHSARSYEQYF.

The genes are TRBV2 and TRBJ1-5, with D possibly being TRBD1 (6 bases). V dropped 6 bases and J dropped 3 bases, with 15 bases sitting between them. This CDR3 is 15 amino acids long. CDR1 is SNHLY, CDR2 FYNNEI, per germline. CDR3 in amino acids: CASSKGQGYNQPQHF. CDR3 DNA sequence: TGTGCCAGCAGCAAAGGCCAGGGGTACAATCAGCCCCAGCATTTT.

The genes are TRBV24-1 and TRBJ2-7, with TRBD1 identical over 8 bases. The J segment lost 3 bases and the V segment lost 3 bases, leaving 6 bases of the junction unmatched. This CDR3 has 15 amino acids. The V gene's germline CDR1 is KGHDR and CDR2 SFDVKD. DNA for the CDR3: TGTGCCACCAGTGATGATGCCGGGACAGGCTACGAGCAGTACTTC. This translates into CATSDDAGTGYEQYF.